These 22 T cell receptor beta chains share one sample of origin, sequenced in a study of control samples from healthy donors and cancer patients (dated by TCRdb to about 2020). The library was made by the immunoSEQ multiplex PCR assay. Held by TCRdb, this immuneACCESS table contains in-frame sequences only and omits some clones. Under half of the omission traces to an unresolved V gene where checked; the cause of the rest is unknown. The sample table lists roughly 120,000 clones, around 88% of them with a count of one. The ten largest clonotypes hold approximately 3.5% of the sample. Sequenced input: blood. These receptors originate from a man aged 35 to 55 in good health.

The V gene is TRBV19, the J gene TRBJ2-1; tentative D call: TRBD2 (7 bases). V lost 4 bases and J lost 10, with 20 bases in between. The CDR3 consists of 15 residues. The germline V gene encodes CDR1 LNHDA and CDR2 SQIVND (reference sequence). The CDR3 loop reads CASSSGGPLKREQFF. The CDR3 DNA sequence: TGTGCCAGTAGTAGCGGGGGCCCGCTTAAGAGGGAGCAGTTCTTC. The full variable domain, in which reference TRBV19 and TRBJ2-1 provide the parts outside the CDR3, is DGGITQSPKYLFRKEGQNVTLSCEQNLNHDAMYWYRQDPGQGLRLIYYSQIVNDFQKGDIAEGYSVSREKKESFPLTVTSAQKNPTAFYLCASSSGGPLKREQFFGPGTRLTVL.

The chain is built from TRBV3-1 (or the pseudogene TRBV3-2) and TRBJ2-3, with TRBD2 matching 13 bases. Trimming at V came to 5 bases and at J to 2 bases, leaving 7 bases not matched to a gene. The CDR3 loop spans 17 amino acids. Germline assignment: CDR1 LGHDT and CDR2 YNNKEL (reference sequence). The CDR3: CASSSRTSGGNTDTQYF. As DNA, the CDR3 is TGTGCCAGCAGCTCAAGGACTAGCGGGGGAAACACAGATACGCAGTATTTT.

The gene calls are TRBV15 and TRBJ2-3; D gene unclear. CDR3 length: 15 residues. The germline V and J ends were trimmed by 10 bases and 5 bases, with 22 bases remaining between them. Germline V lookup: CDR1 LNHNV, CDR2 YYDKDF (reference sequence). Here the CDR3 DNA reads TGTGCCATATCCGACGGGTCGGCGCATTTAGATACGCAGTATTTT. Protein: CAISDGSAHLDTQYF.

The V and J genes are TRBV5-4 and TRBJ2-6; the match to TRBD2 covers 7 bases. The CDR3 length is 15 residues. The germline V gene has CDR1 SGHNT and CDR2 YYREEE (reference sequence). V gave up 4 bases and J gave up 5 bases; unmatched junction bases: 6. CDR3 in amino acids: CASSPSGGRANVLTF. The CDR3 DNA reads as TGTGCCAGCAGCCCTTCGGGAGGAAGGGCCAACGTCCTGACTTTC.

The V gene is TRBV9, the J gene TRBJ2-7; D could derive from TRBD1 or TRBD2 (5 bases each). CDR1 and CDR2 from the germline V gene are SGDLS and YYNGEE. This CDR3 spans 14 amino acids. V was pared by 6 bases and J by 1 base, with 14 bases between. Here the CDR3 DNA reads TGTGCCAGCACCCCACCGGGACGGTCCTACGAGCAGTACTTC. Translation: CASTPPGRSYEQYF.

The chain has TRBV20-1 and TRBJ1-5, with no clear D. This CDR3 contains 14 residues. CDR1 is DFQATT and CDR2 is SNEGSKA in the germline V gene (reference sequence). Trimming removed 5 bases from V and 6 bases from J, with 17 bases in between. CDR3 protein: CSACGVVSCQPQHF. CDR3 DNA: TGCAGTGCTTGTGGGGTTGTTTCGTGTCAGCCCCAGCATTTT.

The V gene is TRBV12-2, the J gene TRBJ1-1. TRBV12-2 is a listed pseudogene. CDR3 length equals 14 residues. CDR3 protein: CASRLNSRPTEAFF. DNA for the CDR3: TGTGCAAGTCGCTTAAACTCCCGGCCGACTGAAGCTTTCTTT.

The chain uses TRBV6-6 and TRBJ1-1, with 8 bases that match TRBD1. This CDR3 has 16 amino acids. J lost 2 bases, V lost 6 bases, and 11 bases had no gene match. Germline values: CDR1 MNHNY, CDR2 SVGAGI (reference sequence). The DNA of the CDR3 is TGTGCCAGCAGCTTGACCGGGACAGGTATAAACACTGAAGCTTTCTTT. Protein sequence: CASSLTGTGINTEAFF.

This chain joins TRBV19 and TRBJ1-5; D not certain. The CDR3 sequence is 16 residues long. Trimming stripped 7 bases from V and 0 bases from J, with 16 bases between. Germline CDR1 reads LNHDA; CDR2 reads SQIVND (reference sequence). The CDR3: CASMEREGYSNQPQHF. The CDR3 nucleotides read TGTGCCAGTATGGAGAGGGAGGGTTATAGCAATCAGCCCCAGCATTTT. The variable domain in full, with the rest retrieved from reference TRBV19 and TRBJ1-5, is DGGITQSPKYLFRKEGQNVTLSCEQNLNHDAMYWYRQDPGQGLRLIYYSQIVNDFQKGDIAEGYSVSREKKESFPLTVTSAQKNPTAFYLCASMEREGYSNQPQHFGDGTRLSIL.

V is TRBV9 and J is TRBJ1-1, with D unresolved. The length of the CDR3 is 16 residues. Germline loops: CDR1 SGDLS, CDR2 YYNGEE. Trimming took off 0 bases at V and 4 bases at J, with 16 bases between the two ends. CDR3: CASSVAIGGHGTEAFF. The CDR3, as DNA: TGTGCCAGCAGCGTAGCTATAGGTGGGCATGGCACTGAAGCTTTCTTT.

The chain carries TRBV19 and TRBJ1-5; D remains unclear. Deletions cut 5 bases from V and 2 bases from J, with 13 bases between. This CDR3 has 15 amino acids. Germline V lookup: CDR1 LNHDA, CDR2 SQIVND (reference sequence). In DNA, the CDR3 is TGTGCCAGTAGTCCTGTTAGCTTAGGCAATCAGCCCCAGCATTTT. Translating gives CASSPVSLGNQPQHF.

The CDR3 is CATAGQGYEQYF. The DNA for the CDR3 is TGTGCCACCGCGGGACAGGGATACGAGCAGTACTTC. V and J are TRBV24-1 and TRBJ2-7; 9 bases are shared with TRBD1. CDR1 KGHDR and CDR2 SFDVKD come from the germline V gene. V dropped 9 bases and J dropped 4; count of bases not matched to a gene: 3. The CDR3 runs 12 residues.

The rearrangement uses TRBV20-1 and TRBJ1-1; possibly TRBD1 for D (5 bases). Deletions cut 5 bases from V and 3 bases from J, with 7 bases between. CDR1 and CDR2 (germline): DFQATT, SNEGSKA (reference sequence). The CDR3 extends over 11 amino acids. The CDR3 sequence: CSAPGDTEAFF. CDR3 nucleotide sequence: TGCAGTGCTCCGGGGGACACTGAAGCTTTCTTT.

In regard to this clone: A read error may account for a junction end that differs from germline. The rearrangement links TRBV19 to TRBJ1-2; 8 positions agree with TRBD1. This CDR3 spans 19 amino acids. The germline gives CDR1 LNHDA, CDR2 SQIVND (reference sequence). CDR3 nucleotides: TGTACCAGTAGCCTCAGGGATAGGCAGGGGGCTCCTCTTGGCTATGGCTACACCTTC. The encoded protein is CTSSLRDRQGAPLGYGYTF.

This chain links TRBV7-9 with TRBJ2-7; D gene uncertain. This CDR3 is 15 amino acids long. CDR1 and CDR2 from the germline V gene are SEHNR and FQNEAQ (reference sequence). V shed 5 bases and J shed 9 bases, with 23 bases lying between them. As DNA, the CDR3 is TGTGCCAGCAGCCATAGTGCGAGGTCGACCGCCGTGCAGTACTTC. Translating gives CASSHSARSTAVQYF.

This clone has just a few counts. J is TRBJ1-6 and V is TRBV14; a weak D match, TRBD1 (6 bases). Germline-derived CDR1 and CDR2 are SGHDN and FVKESK. Trimming took 11 bases from V and 7 from J, leaving 15 bases between them. The CDR3 sequence is 13 residues long. As DNA, the CDR3 is TGTGCCTCCCGACAGGTCGACAATTCACCCCTCCACTTT. This translates into CASRQVDNSPLHF.

In its sample, this clone was seen a few times. The chain recombines TRBV2 with TRBJ1-1, with D possibly being TRBD1 (5 bases). Germline V gene lookup returns CDR1 SNHLY and CDR2 FYNNEI. The CDR3 is 13 amino acids. V lost 6 bases to trimming and J lost 1 base, with 9 bases between them. This chain's CDR3 is CASSADRNTEAFF. The CDR3 DNA sequence: TGTGCCAGCAGCGCCGACAGGAACACTGAAGCTTTCTTT.

This clone has only a few counts. This chain uses TRBV14 with TRBJ1-3; D remains ambiguous. Germline V gene lookup returns CDR1 SGHDN and CDR2 FVKESK. The CDR3 is made up of 12 amino acids. The germline V and J ends were trimmed by 2 bases and 2 bases, with 1 base remaining between them. Here the CDR3 DNA reads TGTGCCAGCAGCCAACCTGGAAACACCATATATTTT. It specifies CASSQPGNTIYF.

The V gene is TRBV12-3 or TRBV12-4, the J gene TRBJ1-2; TRBD1 might be the D (6 bases). This CDR3 spans 13 amino acids. The V end was cut by 10 bases, the J end by 2 bases, with 14 bases between. CDR3: CATSFQGNYGYTF. As DNA, the CDR3 is TGTGCCACCTCCTTTCAGGGGAACTATGGCTACACCTTC.

The chain carries TRBV30 and TRBJ1-5; D is perhaps TRBD1 (6 bases). Trimming removed 0 bases from V and 2 bases from J, with 20 bases in between. The CDR3 extends over 18 amino acids. Germline V gives CDR1 GTSNPN, CDR2 SVGIG (reference sequence). The CDR3 loop is CAWSVSRYNGGRNQPQHF. The DNA of the CDR3 is TGTGCCTGGAGTGTATCACGATATAACGGGGGGCGCAATCAGCCCCAGCATTTT.

The chain employs TRBV6-6 and TRBJ1-1; D is perhaps TRBD1 (6 bases). CDR1 MNHNY and CDR2 SVGAGI come from the germline V gene (reference sequence). With 6 bases removed from V and 1 base from J, the gap between germline ends came to 15 bases. CDR3 size: 15 residues. The DNA of the CDR3 is TGTGCCAGCAGCCCATTCCGGACAGAGAACACTGAAGCTTTCTTT. Its protein is CASSPFRTENTEAFF.

In this sample, this clone turned up once. This chain connects TRBV7-9 to TRBJ1-3; no clear D gene. CDR3 length: 15 residues. Trimming left V 7 bases short and J 7 bases short, with 20 bases between. CDR1 is SEHNR, CDR2 FQNEAQ, per germline (reference sequence). CDR3 residues: CASIPEPFLINTIYF. CDR3 nucleotides: TGTGCCAGCATCCCGGAACCCTTTTTAATTAACACCATATATTTT. Together with reference TRBV7-9 and TRBJ1-3, the CDR3 gives the full variable domain: DTGVSQNPRHKITKRGQNVTFRCDPISEHNRLYWYRQTLGQGPEFLTYFQNEAQLEKSRLLSDRFSAERPKGSFSTLEIQRTEQGDSAMYLCASIPEPFLINTIYFGEGSWLTVV.